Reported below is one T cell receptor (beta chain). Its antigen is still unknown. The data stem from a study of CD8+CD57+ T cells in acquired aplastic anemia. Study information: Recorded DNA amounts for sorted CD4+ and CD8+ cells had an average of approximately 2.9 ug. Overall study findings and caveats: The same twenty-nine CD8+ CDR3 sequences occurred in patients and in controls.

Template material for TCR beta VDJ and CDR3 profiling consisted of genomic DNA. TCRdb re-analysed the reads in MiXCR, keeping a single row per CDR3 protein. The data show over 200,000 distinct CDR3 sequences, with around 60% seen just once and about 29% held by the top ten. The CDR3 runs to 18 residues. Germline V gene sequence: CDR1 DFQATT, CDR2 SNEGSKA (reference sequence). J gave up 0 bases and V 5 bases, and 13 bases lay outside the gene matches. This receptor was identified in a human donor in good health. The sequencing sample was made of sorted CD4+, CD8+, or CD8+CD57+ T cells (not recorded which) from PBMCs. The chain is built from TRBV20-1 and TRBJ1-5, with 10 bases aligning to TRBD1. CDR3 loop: CSAHTDRGRLYSNQPQHF. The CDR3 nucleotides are TGCAGTGCTCATACCGACAGGGGGCGGTTGTATAGCAATCAGCCCCAGCATTTT.